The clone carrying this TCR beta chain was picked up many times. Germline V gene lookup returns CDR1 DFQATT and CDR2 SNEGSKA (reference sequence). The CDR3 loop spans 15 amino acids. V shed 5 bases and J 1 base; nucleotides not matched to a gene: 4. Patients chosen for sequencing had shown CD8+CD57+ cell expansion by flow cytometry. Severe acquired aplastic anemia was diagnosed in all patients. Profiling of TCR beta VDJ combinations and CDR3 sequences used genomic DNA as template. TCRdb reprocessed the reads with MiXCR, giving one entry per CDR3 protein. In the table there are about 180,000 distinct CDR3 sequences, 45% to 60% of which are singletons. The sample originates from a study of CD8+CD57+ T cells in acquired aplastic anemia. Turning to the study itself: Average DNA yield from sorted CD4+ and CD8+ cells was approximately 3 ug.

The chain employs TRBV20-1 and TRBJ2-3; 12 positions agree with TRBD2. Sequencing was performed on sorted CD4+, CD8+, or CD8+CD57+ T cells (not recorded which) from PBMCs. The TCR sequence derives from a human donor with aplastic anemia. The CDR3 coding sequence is TGCAGTGCTTTAAGACTAGCGGGGGGCACAGATACGCAGTATTTT. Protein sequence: CSALRLAGGTDTQYF.